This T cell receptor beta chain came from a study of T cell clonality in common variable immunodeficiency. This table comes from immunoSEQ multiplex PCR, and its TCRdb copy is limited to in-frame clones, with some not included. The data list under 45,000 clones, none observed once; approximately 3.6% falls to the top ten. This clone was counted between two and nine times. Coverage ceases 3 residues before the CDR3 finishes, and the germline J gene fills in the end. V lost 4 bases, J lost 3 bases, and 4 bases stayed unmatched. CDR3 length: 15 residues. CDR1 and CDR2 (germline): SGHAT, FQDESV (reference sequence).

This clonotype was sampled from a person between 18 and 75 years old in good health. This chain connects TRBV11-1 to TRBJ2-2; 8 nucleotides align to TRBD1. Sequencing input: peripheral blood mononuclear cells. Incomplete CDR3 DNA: TGTGCCAGCAGCTCCGGACAGGGTGACACCGGGGAG. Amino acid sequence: CASSSGQGDTGE. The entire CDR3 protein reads CASSSGQGDTGELFF.